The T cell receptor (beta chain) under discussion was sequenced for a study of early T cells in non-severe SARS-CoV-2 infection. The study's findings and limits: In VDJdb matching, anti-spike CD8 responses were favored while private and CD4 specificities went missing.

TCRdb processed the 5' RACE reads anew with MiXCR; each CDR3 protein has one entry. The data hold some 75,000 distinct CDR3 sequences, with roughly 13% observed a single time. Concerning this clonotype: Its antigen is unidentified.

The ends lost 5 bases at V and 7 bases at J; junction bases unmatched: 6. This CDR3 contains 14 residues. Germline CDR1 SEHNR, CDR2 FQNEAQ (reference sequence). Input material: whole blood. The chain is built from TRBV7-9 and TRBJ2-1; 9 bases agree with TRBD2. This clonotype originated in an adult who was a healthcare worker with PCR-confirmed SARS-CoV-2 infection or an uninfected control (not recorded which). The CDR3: CASSPNAGGNEQFF. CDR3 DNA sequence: TGTGCCAGCAGCCCTAACGCGGGGGGGAATGAGCAGTTCTTC.